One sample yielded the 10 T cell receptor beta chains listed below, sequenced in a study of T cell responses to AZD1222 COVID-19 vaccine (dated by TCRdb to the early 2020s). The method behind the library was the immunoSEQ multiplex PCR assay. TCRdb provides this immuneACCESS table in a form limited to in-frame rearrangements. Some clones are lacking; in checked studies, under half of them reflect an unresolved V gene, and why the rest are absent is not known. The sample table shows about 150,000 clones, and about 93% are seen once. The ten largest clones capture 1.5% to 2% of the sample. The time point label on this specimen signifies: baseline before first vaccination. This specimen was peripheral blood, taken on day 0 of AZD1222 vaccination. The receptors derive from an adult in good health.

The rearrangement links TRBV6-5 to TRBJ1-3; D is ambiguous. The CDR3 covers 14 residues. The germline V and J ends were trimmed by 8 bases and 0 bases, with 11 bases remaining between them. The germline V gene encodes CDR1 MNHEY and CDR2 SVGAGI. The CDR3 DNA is TGTGCCAGCCGCGTCGGTTCCTCTGGAAACACCATATATTTT. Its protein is CASRVGSSGNTIYF.

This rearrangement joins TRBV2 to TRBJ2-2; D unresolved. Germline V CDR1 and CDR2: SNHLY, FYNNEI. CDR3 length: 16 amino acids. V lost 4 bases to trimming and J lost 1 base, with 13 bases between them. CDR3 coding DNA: TGTGCCAGCAGTGCTTGGCAGGATAAGAACACCGGGGAGCTGTTTTTT. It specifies CASSAWQDKNTGELFF.

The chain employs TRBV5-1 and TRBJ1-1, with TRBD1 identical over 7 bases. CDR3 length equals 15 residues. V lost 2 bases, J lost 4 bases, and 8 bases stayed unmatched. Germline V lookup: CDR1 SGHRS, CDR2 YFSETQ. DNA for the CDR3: TGCGCCAGCAGCTTCGGCAGGGGGAGTGTCACTGAAGCTTTCTTT. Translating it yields CASSFGRGSVTEAFF. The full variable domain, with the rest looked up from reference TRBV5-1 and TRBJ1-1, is KAGVTQTPRYLIKTRGQQVTLSCSPISGHRSVSWYQQTPGQGLQFLFEYFSETQRNKGNFPGRFSGRQFSNSRSEMNVSTLELGDSALYLCASSFGRGSVTEAFFGQGTRLTVV.

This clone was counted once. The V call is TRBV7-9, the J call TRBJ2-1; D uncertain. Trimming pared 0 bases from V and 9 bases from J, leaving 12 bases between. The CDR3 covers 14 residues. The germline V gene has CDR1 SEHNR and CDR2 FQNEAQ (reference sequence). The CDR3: CASSLALGSSEQFF. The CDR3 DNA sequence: TGTGCCAGCAGCTTAGCGCTCGGGTCAAGTGAGCAGTTCTTC.

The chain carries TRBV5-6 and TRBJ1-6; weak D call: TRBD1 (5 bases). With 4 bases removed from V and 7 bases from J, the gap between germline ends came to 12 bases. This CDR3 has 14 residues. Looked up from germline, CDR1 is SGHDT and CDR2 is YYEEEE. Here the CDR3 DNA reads TGTGCCAGCAGCCAAGTGTCAGGGAATTCACCCCTCCACTTT. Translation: CASSQVSGNSPLHF. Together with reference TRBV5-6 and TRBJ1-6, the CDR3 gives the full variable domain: DAGVTQSPTHLIKTRGQQVTLRCSPKSGHDTVSWYQQALGQGPQFIFQYYEEEERQRGNFPDRFSGHQFPNYSSELNVNALLLGDSALYLCASSQVSGNSPLHFGNGTRLTVT.

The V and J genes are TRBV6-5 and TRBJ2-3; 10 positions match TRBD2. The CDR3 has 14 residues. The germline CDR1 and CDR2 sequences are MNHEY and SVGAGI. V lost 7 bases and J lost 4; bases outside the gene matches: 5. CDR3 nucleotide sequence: TGTGCCAGCACCCTAGCGGGAGTGGCAGATACGCAGTATTTT. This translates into CASTLAGVADTQYF.

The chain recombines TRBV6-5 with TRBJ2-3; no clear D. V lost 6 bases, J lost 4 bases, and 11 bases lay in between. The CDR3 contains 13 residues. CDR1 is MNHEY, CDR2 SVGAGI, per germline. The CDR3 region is CASSPVFADTQYF. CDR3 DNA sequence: TGTGCCAGCAGCCCAGTGTTTGCAGATACGCAGTATTTT.

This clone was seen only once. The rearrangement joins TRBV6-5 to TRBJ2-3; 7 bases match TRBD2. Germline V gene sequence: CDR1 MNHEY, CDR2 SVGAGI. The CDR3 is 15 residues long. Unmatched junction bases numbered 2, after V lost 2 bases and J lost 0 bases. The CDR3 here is CASSYMRGSTDTQYF. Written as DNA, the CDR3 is TGTGCCAGCAGTTACATGCGGGGGAGCACAGATACGCAGTATTTT.

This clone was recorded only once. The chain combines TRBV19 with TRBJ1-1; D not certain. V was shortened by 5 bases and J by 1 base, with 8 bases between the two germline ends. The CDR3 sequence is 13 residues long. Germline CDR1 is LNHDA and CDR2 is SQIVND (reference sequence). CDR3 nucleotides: TGTGCCAGTAGTTTGGGGAAGAACACTGAAGCTTTCTTT. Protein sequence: CASSLGKNTEAFF.

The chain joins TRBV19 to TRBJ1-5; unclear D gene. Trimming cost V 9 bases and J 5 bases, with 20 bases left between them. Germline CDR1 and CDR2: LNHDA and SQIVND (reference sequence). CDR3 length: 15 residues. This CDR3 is CASLPGPLLYQPQHF. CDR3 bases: TGTGCCAGCCTTCCGGGTCCCCTCCTTTATCAGCCCCAGCATTTT.